This is a list of T cell receptor beta chains from one sample in a study of regulatory T cells in long-lasting Graves disease. TCRdb passed the multiplex PCR reads through MiXCR, listing each CDR3 protein once. This sample has hundreds of thousands of distinct CDR3 sequences, with 16% found just once. These sequences were also reported in another study, on T cells in Graves' hyperthyroidism and ophthalmopathy.

The specimen was peripheral blood mononuclear cells (PBMCs), collected at new diagnosis, from a patient treated with antithyroid drugs. The receptors here all came from a young woman with Graves disease. The CDR3 runs from the conserved cysteine through the conserved F or W. D genes are given only for firm matches. Rows give clone size only sometimes, using once, few, many, or a class for an expanded clone.

clone_size	v_call	d_call	j_call	cdr3_nt	cdr3_aa
once	TRBV5-1	TRBD1	TRBJ1-1	TGCGCCAGCAGACCGCAGGGGGCGCAGCCGTCGGCTTTCTTT	CASRPQGAQPSAFF
many	TRBV2	TRBD2	TRBJ2-7	TGTGCCAGCAGTAAGGCTAGCGGGAGTTACGAGCAGTACTTC	CASSKASGSYEQYF
many	TRBV12-3/TRBV12-4	NA	TRBJ2-1	TGTGCCAGTCTTCTAGCCCTCTTCAATGAGCAGTTCTTC	CASLLALFNEQFF
many	TRBV15	TRBD2	TRBJ2-1	TGTGCCACCAGCAGTACGACTAGCGGGAGCTTTGAGCAGTTCTTC	CATSSTTSGSFEQFF
few	TRBV6-2/TRBV6-3	NA	TRBJ1-5	TGTGCCAGCAGTTACACGGTGCCTCAGCCCCAGCATTTT	CASSYTVPQPQHF
NA	TRBV6-1	TRBD1	TRBJ1-1	TGTGCCAGCAGGGACAGGGGCATGAACACTGAAGCTTTCTTT	CASRDRGMNTEAFF
many	TRBV2	TRBD1	TRBJ1-4	TGTGCCAGCGTATTACAGGGGGCACGTGAAAAACTGTTTTTT	CASVLQGAREKLFF
few	TRBV9	NA	TRBJ1-2	TGTGCCAGCAGCAAAAGGGGGTCCCTTGAATATGGCTACACCTTC	CASSKRGSLEYGYTF
many	TRBV28	NA	TRBJ1-1	TGTGCCAGCAGCCCTGCCCAGGACACTGAAGCTTTCTTT	CASSPAQDTEAFF
NA	TRBV7-9	NA	TRBJ1-1	TGTGCCAGCAGCCCTCGAGGGGTGGCCACTGAAGCTTTCTTT	CASSPRGVATEAFF
many	TRBV28	NA	TRBJ2-7	TGTGCCAGCAGTTTTCGGACTACCTCCTACGAGCAGTACTTC	CASSFRTTSYEQYF
few	TRBV10-3	TRBD1	TRBJ2-3	TGTGCCACGTGGACAGGGACGAAAAAAGATACGCAGTATTTT	CATWTGTKKDTQYF
NA	TRBV3-1	TRBD1	TRBJ1-2	TGTGCCAGCAGCCAGGACGCCCGGGACAGGGGTCCCTATGGCTACACCTTC	CASSQDARDRGPYGYTF
NA	TRBV18	NA	TRBJ2-7	TGTGCCAGCTCACCACGGGGGGAGGACCGTCACGAGCAGTACTTC	CASSPRGEDRHEQYF
NA	TRBV29-1	TRBD2	TRBJ2-7	TGCAGCGTTGTTGTACTAGCGGGTATCGACGAGCAGTACTTC	CSVVVLAGIDEQYF
NA	TRBV20-1	NA	TRBJ2-7	TGCAGTGCTAGTCTCCCCGACAGAACCTCCTCCTACGAGCAGTACTTC	CSASLPDRTSSYEQYF
many	TRBV27	NA	TRBJ2-7	TGTGCCAGCAGTTCCCCAGGCCTCTCCTACGAGCAGTACTTC	CASSSPGLSYEQYF
few	TRBV28	TRBD2	TRBJ2-7	TGTGCCAGCTCACCAGAATTTCGTCCGAGACTAGCGGGAGGGCCTTATGAGCAGTACTTC	CASSPEFRPRLAGGPYEQYF
few	TRBV20-1	TRBD2	TRBJ2-3	TGCAGTGCTTCCGGGACTAGCGGGAGGACAGATACGCAGTATTTT	CSASGTSGRTDTQYF
NA	TRBV10-3	NA	TRBJ1-1	TGTGCCATCAGTGAGCCCCGGAACACTGAAGCTTTCTTT	CAISEPRNTEAFF
NA	TRBV5-5	TRBD1	TRBJ2-1	TGTGCCAGCAGCCTCGACAGGGGCGGGTATGAGCAGTTCTTC	CASSLDRGGYEQFF
few	TRBV10-3	NA	TRBJ2-7	TGTGCCACGACTTCGGGACACGTCTACGAGCAGTACTTC	CATTSGHVYEQYF